This TCR beta chain appears in the sequencing data of a study of CD8 T cells in ankylosing spondylitis. Library preparation for TCR beta used quantitative 5'-RACE with molecular barcodes. TCRdb reprocessed the 5' RACE reads via MiXCR and lists one record per CDR3 protein. The sample consists of about 220,000 distinct CDR3 sequences, approximately 20% of them appearing once. In its sample, this clonotype was seen a few times. The antigen is unknown. Whole-study findings and limits: The study identified a TCR beta motif of under ten highly homologous variants that appeared characteristic of ankylosing spondylitis blood.

In germline, CDR1 is SGHNT, CDR2 YYREEE (reference sequence). The CDR3 is made up of 13 amino acids. V lost 0 bases and J 14 bases, leaving 15 bases between the germline ends. Sequencing was done on a sample of blood, either unsorted or a sorted T cell fraction (not recorded which). This chain connects TRBV5-4 to TRBJ2-1; D is unresolved. This clonotype was sampled from a male donor with ankylosing spondylitis. CDR3 coding DNA: TGTGCCAGCAGCTTGGCCCCGGGTAGTTTGGAGTTCTTC. Translation gives CASSLAPGSLEFF.